What follows is one T cell receptor (beta chain) and its context. The data stem from a study of T cell responses to AZD1222 COVID-19 vaccine. Germline assignment: CDR1 SGHDN and CDR2 FVKESK. This CDR3 has 15 amino acids. V was clipped by 1 base and J by 1 base, with 10 bases between them. Assay: immunoSEQ multiplex PCR; the TCRdb copy retains only in-frame clones and omits some. The top ten clones hold about 3.6% of a sample with fewer than 180,000 clones, about 92% of them seen once. The chain recombines TRBV14 with TRBJ1-1; D is ambiguous. Material: peripheral blood, obtained 28 days after the second AZD1222 dose. The sequence derives from an adult who received the AZD1222 COVID-19 vaccine. CDR3 amino acids: CASSQAYVRNTEAFF. The CDR3 DNA is TGTGCCAGCAGCCAAGCATACGTGAGGAACACTGAAGCTTTCTTT.